The 22 T cell receptor beta chains reported below all come from one sample, sequenced in a study of blood T cell repertoires in COVID-19. The repertoire was sequenced with immunoSEQ multiplex PCR; TCRdb's copy has only in-frame clones and lacks some. The sample has approximately 170,000 clones, 88% seen once. Sequencing was performed on peripheral blood. The receptors derive from a man aged 55 to 70 with acute or convalescent COVID-19.

The rearrangement uses TRBV19 and TRBJ2-7; D is ambiguous. Per the germline V gene, CDR1 is LNHDA and CDR2 is SQIVND (reference sequence). With 5 bases removed from V and 5 bases from J, the gap between germline ends came to 7 bases. The CDR3 totals 11 residues. The CDR3 nucleotides are TGTGCCAGTAGTCAGGCCCACGAGCAGTACTTC. Its protein is CASSQAHEQYF.

The chain joins TRBV3-1 (or the pseudogene TRBV3-2) to TRBJ2-7; 7 bases agree with TRBD2. The ends lost 2 bases at V and 4 bases at J; junction bases unmatched: 17. The CDR3 loop spans 18 amino acids. CDR1 is LGHDT and CDR2 is YNNKEL in the germline V gene (reference sequence). The CDR3 loop is CASSQSGVLPRRGYEQYF. As DNA, the CDR3 is TGTGCCAGCAGCCAAAGCGGGGTACTCCCCCGGCGAGGGTACGAGCAGTACTTC.

The chain employs TRBV4-1 and TRBJ2-1, with a possible D match to TRBD1 (7 bases). This CDR3 contains 12 residues. Between the trimmed V and J ends, which lost 4 bases and 8 bases, there was a span of 9 bases. CDR1 is MGHRA, CDR2 YSYEKL, per germline. In DNA, the CDR3 is TGCGCCAGCAGCCCCAGGGGGGATGAGCAGTTCTTC. It is translated as CASSPRGDEQFF.

V gene TRBV6-5 combines with J gene TRBJ1-3, with TRBD1 identical over 9 bases. CDR3 size: 16 residues. The V and J ends lost 4 bases and 2 bases, in that order; junction bases with no gene match: 6. Germline CDR1 reads MNHEY; CDR2 reads SVGAGI. For the CDR3, the DNA is TGTGCCAGCAGTTTGGGACAGGGAGTAGCTGGAAACACCATATATTTT. Translation gives CASSLGQGVAGNTIYF.

This clone was found a few times. The V and J genes are TRBV11-3 and TRBJ1-1; D perhaps matches TRBD1 (5 bases). The CDR3 spans 16 residues. V gave up 5 bases and J gave up 0 bases, with 16 bases separating them. CDR1 is SGHNT, CDR2 YENEEA, per germline. The CDR3 region is CASSPKSGGMNTEAFF. The CDR3 region has the DNA TGTGCCAGCAGCCCGAAGAGCGGGGGTATGAACACTGAAGCTTTCTTT.

The chain couples TRBV7-8 to TRBJ1-5; possibly TRBD1 for D (6 bases). Germline CDR1 SGHVS, CDR2 FQNEAQ. Trimming removed 2 bases at V and 2 bases at J, with 19 bases between. The CDR3 runs to 18 residues. CDR3 amino acids: CASSLTGGRRSGNQPQHF. The CDR3 coding sequence is TGTGCCAGCAGCTTAACCGGGGGGCGACGGAGTGGCAATCAGCCCCAGCATTTT.

This clone was observed a single time. V gene TRBV6-5 combines with J gene TRBJ1-2; TRBD1 is a possible D gene (6 bases). The CDR3 is made up of 15 amino acids. V lost 0 bases, J lost 0 bases, and 8 bases lay in between. Germline CDR1 reads MNHEY; CDR2 reads SVGAGI. Here the CDR3 reads CASSYSDRSNYGYTF. As DNA, the CDR3 is TGTGCCAGCAGTTACTCAGACAGGTCTAACTATGGCTACACCTTC.

This rearrangement joins TRBV10-3 to TRBJ1-1; tentatively, D is TRBD1 (5 bases). V shed 6 bases and J shed 2 bases, with 16 bases lying between them. The CDR3 totals 15 residues. Looked up from germline, CDR1 is ENHRY and CDR2 is SYGVKD. The CDR3 loop is CAISAPPDRNTEAFF. Written as DNA, the CDR3 is TGTGCCATCAGCGCCCCTCCCGACAGAAACACTGAAGCTTTCTTT.

The table lists this clone with a count of one. A junction end diverges from the germline sequence, so it may reflect a read error. V is TRBV6-1 and J is TRBJ1-2; TRBD1 matches at 7 bases. Germline V gives CDR1 MNHNS, CDR2 SASEGT. This CDR3 is 10 amino acids long. CDR3 residues: CASSEPGQDF. CDR3 DNA: TGTGCCAGCAGTGAACCCGGACAGGACTTC.

The chain combines TRBV19 with TRBJ1-1, with D tentatively TRBD1 (6 bases). V was trimmed by 4 bases and J by 5 bases, leaving 14 bases between them. This CDR3 has 14 residues. Germline-derived CDR1 and CDR2 are LNHDA and SQIVND (reference sequence). In nucleotides, the CDR3 is TGTGCCAGTAGTACTAACAGGGTAGGAACTGAAGCTTTCTTT. Translated: CASSTNRVGTEAFF.

This chain links TRBV11-3 with TRBJ2-1, with D perhaps TRBD2 (6 bases). Trimming cost V 1 base and J 13 bases, with 11 bases left between them. The germline gives CDR1 SGHNT, CDR2 YENEEA. The CDR3 is 12 amino acids. CDR3 in DNA: TGTGCCAGCAGCTTAGGGAGCGGGTCTCAGTTCTTC. Its protein product is CASSLGSGSQFF. The whole variable domain, filled in from reference TRBV11-3 and TRBJ2-1, reads EAGVVQSPRYKIIEKKQPVAFWCNPISGHNTLYWYLQNLGQGPELLIRYENEEAVDDSQLPKDRFSAERLKGVDSTLKIQPAELGDSAVYLCASSLGSGSQFFGPGTRLTVL.

The CDR3 coding sequence is TGTGCCACCAGCAGAGTCTCCTATGGCTACACCTTC. Translation gives CATSRVSYGYTF. The chain combines TRBV15 with TRBJ1-2; unclear D gene. This CDR3 is built from 12 residues. Trimming pared 1 base from V and 4 bases from J, leaving 4 bases between. Germline V CDR1 and CDR2: LNHNV, YYDKDF (reference sequence).

The rearrangement joins TRBV25-1 to TRBJ2-1; 9 bases match TRBD2. The length of the CDR3 is 18 residues. After removal of 2 bases from V and 7 bases from J, the junction contained 15 bases not matched to a gene. Germline loops: CDR1 MGHDK, CDR2 SYGVNS. This CDR3 reads CASSERRYSAGGTNEQFF. The CDR3 nucleotides read TGTGCCAGCAGTGAACGGAGGTATTCGGCGGGAGGGACTAATGAGCAGTTCTTC.

The chain is built from TRBV27 and TRBJ1-1, with 8 bases fitting TRBD1. Germline CDR1 is MNHEY and CDR2 is SMNVEV (reference sequence). V gave up 4 bases and J gave up 5 bases; unmatched junction bases: 3. The CDR3 is 13 amino acids. CDR3 in DNA: TGTGCCAGCAGTTCGACAGGGGCTACTGAAGCTTTCTTT. Translating it yields CASSSTGATEAFF.

CDR3 loop: CASSFGDTLDYGYTF. CDR3 DNA sequence: TGTGCCAGCAGCTTTGGGGACACGCTCGACTATGGCTACACCTTC. The chain recombines TRBV5-5 with TRBJ1-2, with a tentative D call TRBD1 (6 bases). CDR1 is SGHKS, CDR2 YYEKEE, per germline (reference sequence). The CDR3 contains 15 residues. V dropped 2 bases and J dropped 3 bases, with 14 bases sitting between them.

The V and J genes are TRBV5-1 and TRBJ1-1, with D perhaps TRBD1 (5 bases). Trimming removed 0 bases at V and 4 bases at J, with 13 bases between. Germline V lookup: CDR1 SGHRS, CDR2 YFSETQ. The CDR3 is 15 amino acids. The CDR3 sequence: CASSLDSQESTEAFF. DNA for the CDR3: TGCGCCAGCAGCTTGGATTCACAGGAAAGCACTGAAGCTTTCTTT.

CDR3 sequence reads: CAISESSGRGAYNEQFF. The CDR3 DNA reads as TGTGCCATCAGTGAGTCGAGCGGGAGAGGCGCCTACAATGAGCAGTTCTTC. The rearrangement links TRBV10-3 to TRBJ2-1; 8 bases are shared with TRBD2. V dropped 0 bases and J dropped 2; count of bases not matched to a gene: 6. Per germline, CDR1 ENHRY and CDR2 SYGVKD. The CDR3 sequence is 17 residues long.

This chain joins TRBV3-1 (or the pseudogene TRBV3-2) and TRBJ2-3, with TRBD2 as a possible D gene (5 bases). The germline CDR1 and CDR2 sequences are LGHDT and YNNKEL (reference sequence). The CDR3 contains 15 residues. V lost 1 base and J 0 bases, leaving 8 bases between the germline ends. The CDR3 sequence is CASSQVPGSTDTQYF. CDR3 coding DNA: TGTGCCAGCAGCCAAGTACCGGGGAGCACAGATACGCAGTATTTT.

The gene calls are TRBV6-4 and TRBJ1-6; D is unresolved. Germline V lookup: CDR1 MRHNA, CDR2 SNTAGT. The V end lost 6 bases, the J end lost 0 bases, and 3 bases lay between the germline ends. The length of the CDR3 is 13 residues. The CDR3 sequence: CASRSSYNSPLHF. As DNA, the CDR3 is TGTGCCAGCAGGAGCTCCTATAATTCACCCCTCCACTTT.

The chain links TRBV5-4 to TRBJ2-7; 10 bases agree with TRBD1. The CDR3 spans 14 residues. CDR1 is SGHNT, CDR2 YYREEE, per germline (reference sequence). J was trimmed by 5 bases and V by 4 bases; bases with no gene match: 6. CDR3 residues: CASSRGQGSHEQYV. CDR3 DNA: TGTGCCAGCAGCAGGGGACAGGGGAGCCACGAGCAGTACGTC.

The chain couples TRBV18 to TRBJ1-2; 9 positions match TRBD1. V was clipped by 5 bases and J by 7 bases; unmatched bases: 17. The CDR3 contains 17 residues. CDR1 KGHSH and CDR2 LQKENI come from the germline V gene. CDR3 amino acids: CASSNRQGGTRTGGYTF. CDR3 coding DNA: TGTGCCAGCTCAAATCGACAGGGGGGCACAAGGACAGGTGGCTACACCTTC.

The J gene is TRBJ1-3, the V gene TRBV6-5, with TRBD1 as a possible D gene (5 bases). Germline CDR1 MNHEY, CDR2 SVGAGI. The CDR3 length is 13 residues. Trimming took off 7 bases at V and 4 bases at J, with 11 bases between the two ends. The CDR3 sequence: CASTHQGGNTIYF. The CDR3 coding sequence is TGTGCCAGCACCCACCAGGGAGGAAACACCATATATTTT.